A single sample gave rise to the 2 T cell receptor beta chains below, sequenced in a study of response to subunit inactivated influenza vaccine. TCRdb itself ran the RT-PCR reads through MiXCR, one entry per CDR3 protein. This sample has more than 250,000 distinct CDR3 sequences; 20% to 25% occur once, and the top ten carry roughly 10%. The material was PBMCs from blood, obtained less than 22 months after vaccination. The receptors stem from a man aged 50 to 75 who received an inactivated influenza vaccine.

This rearrangement joins TRBV20-1 to TRBJ1-5; D call uncertain. Germline CDR1 and CDR2: DFQATT and SNEGSKA (reference sequence). V shed 0 bases and J shed 0 bases, with 12 bases lying between them. This CDR3 has 16 residues. The CDR3 bases are TGCAGTGCTAGAGATTTGGGTTTCGGTAGCAATCAGCCCCAGCATTTT. Protein: CSARDLGFGSNQPQHF.

This clonotype has only a few counts. This chain links TRBV6-1 with TRBJ1-1, with unresolved D. CDR1 MNHNS and CDR2 SASEGT come from the germline V gene. The V end lost 11 bases, the J end lost 2 bases, and 15 bases lay between the germline ends. The CDR3 spans 13 residues. As DNA, the CDR3 is TGTGCCCTACCCGACCGAAGAAACACTGAAGCTTTCTTT. This gives the protein CALPDRRNTEAFF.